These 8 T cell receptor beta chains came from one sample sequenced in a study of technical replicates of blood from a few donors. Some clones are missing from TCRdb's copy, which holds only in-frame ones; the method was immunoSEQ multiplex PCR. The sample has 45,000 to 55,000 clones, about 96% seen once; the top ten hold around 0.4%. The sample comprised T cells isolated from PBMCs. Receptors were obtained from a human donor in good health.

This clone was seen a single time. This chain connects TRBV19 to TRBJ1-1; the match to TRBD1 covers 9 bases. The CDR3 runs to 15 residues. The germline gives CDR1 LNHDA, CDR2 SQIVND (reference sequence). V lost 6 bases and J lost 8; bases outside the gene matches: 13. The chain's CDR3 is CASRATRDRADEAFF. In DNA form, the CDR3 reads TGTGCCAGTAGAGCAACCCGGGACAGGGCCGACGAAGCTTTCTTT.

The chain carries TRBV9 and TRBJ1-2, with D uncertain. CDR1 is SGDLS, CDR2 YYNGEE, per germline. CDR3 length: 12 amino acids. Trimming removed 1 base at V and 4 bases at J, with 5 bases between. CDR3: CASSVSFYGYTF. The CDR3 DNA is TGTGCCAGCAGCGTAAGCTTCTATGGCTACACCTTC.

This chain links TRBV7-9 with TRBJ2-7, with TRBD2 matching 8 bases. J was trimmed by 3 bases and V by 2 bases; bases with no gene match: 6. Germline CDR1 SEHNR, CDR2 FQNEAQ (reference sequence). There are 15 residues in the CDR3. CDR3 in DNA: TGTGCCAGCAGCTTAAGTTTAGGGACTAGCTACGAGCAGTACTTC. It is translated as CASSLSLGTSYEQYF.

Here the CDR3 reads CASSYHYEQYF. DNA of the CDR3: TGTGCCAGCAGCTATCATTACGAGCAGTACTTC. This rearrangement joins TRBV11-2 to TRBJ2-7; no clear D. Germline CDR1 is SGHAT and CDR2 is FQNNGV. The V and J ends lost 4 bases and 4 bases respectively, with 5 bases between them. The CDR3 runs to 11 residues. Filled out from reference TRBV11-2 and TRBJ2-7, the complete variable domain reads EAGVAQSPRYKIIEKRQSVAFWCNPISGHATLYWYQQILGQGPKLLIQFQNNGVVDDSQLPKDRFSAERLKGVDSTLKIQPAKLEDSAVYLCASSYHYEQYFGPGTRLTVT.

The chain recombines TRBV9 with TRBJ2-7; TRBD1 aligns across 9 bases. This CDR3 comprises 13 residues. V gave up 5 bases and J gave up 7 bases; unmatched junction bases: 7. Germline assignment: CDR1 SGDLS and CDR2 YYNGEE. Here the CDR3 reads CASSFGTGKEQYF. The CDR3 DNA reads TGTGCCAGCAGTTTCGGGACAGGGAAGGAGCAGTACTTC.

The chain uses TRBV7-3 and TRBJ2-1; the match to TRBD2 covers 11 bases. V shed 3 bases, J shed 3 bases, and the junction held 4 bases outside the gene matches. The CDR3 loop spans 16 amino acids. CDR1 SGHTA and CDR2 FQGTGA come from the germline V gene. The CDR3 reads CASSFFGLAGYNEQFF. The CDR3 bases are TGTGCCAGCAGCTTCTTCGGACTAGCGGGCTACAATGAGCAGTTCTTC. The complete variable domain, with remaining parts taken from reference TRBV7-3 and TRBJ2-1, reads GAGVSQTPSNKVTEKGKYVELRCDPISGHTALYWYRQSLGQGPEFLIYFQGTGAADDSGLPNDRFFAVRPEGSVSTLKIQRTERGDSAVYLCASSFFGLAGYNEQFFGPGTRLTVL.

The chain has TRBV27 and TRBJ2-2; maybe TRBD1 (5 bases). CDR3 length: 16 amino acids. The V gene's germline CDR1 is MNHEY and CDR2 SMNVEV (reference sequence). Trimming left V 2 bases short and J 2 bases short, with 12 bases between. CDR3 residues: CASSLSHRGNTGELFF. CDR3 DNA sequence: TGTGCCAGCAGTTTAAGCCATAGGGGAAACACCGGGGAGCTGTTTTTT.

The chain carries TRBV6-5 and TRBJ2-1; D is unresolved. The CDR3 spans 13 residues. The germline V gene encodes CDR1 MNHEY and CDR2 SVGAGI. V gave up 0 bases and J gave up 8 bases, with 8 bases separating them. The chain's CDR3 is CASSYSTGHEQFF. DNA of the CDR3: TGTGCCAGCAGTTACTCCACGGGTCATGAGCAGTTCTTC.